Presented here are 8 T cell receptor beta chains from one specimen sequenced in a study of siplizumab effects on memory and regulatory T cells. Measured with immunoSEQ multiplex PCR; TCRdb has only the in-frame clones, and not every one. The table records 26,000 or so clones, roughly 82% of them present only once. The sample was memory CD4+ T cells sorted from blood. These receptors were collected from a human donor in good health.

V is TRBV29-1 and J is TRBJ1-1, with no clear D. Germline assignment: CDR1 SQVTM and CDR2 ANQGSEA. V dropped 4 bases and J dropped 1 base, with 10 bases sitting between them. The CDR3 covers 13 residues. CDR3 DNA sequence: TGCAGCGTTGTTGGGCGAAAGAACACTGAAGCTTTCTTT. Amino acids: CSVVGRKNTEAFF.

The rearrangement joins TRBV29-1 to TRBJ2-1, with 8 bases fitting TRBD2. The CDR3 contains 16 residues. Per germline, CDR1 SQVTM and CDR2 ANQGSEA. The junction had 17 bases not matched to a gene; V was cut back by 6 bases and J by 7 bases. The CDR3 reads CSVAPGTRLGLNEQFF. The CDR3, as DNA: TGCAGCGTCGCCCCCGGGACTAGATTGGGGCTGAATGAGCAGTTCTTC.

CDR3 sequence: CASRTSGRDTQYF. The DNA of the CDR3 is TGCGCCAGCAGGACTAGCGGGAGGGATACGCAGTATTTT. The V call is TRBV10-2, the J call TRBJ2-3; 13 nucleotides line up with TRBD2. The CDR3 has 13 residues. Looked up from germline, CDR1 is WSHSY and CDR2 is SAAADI. V trimming: 6 bases; J trimming: 6 bases; junction bases outside the gene matches: 0.

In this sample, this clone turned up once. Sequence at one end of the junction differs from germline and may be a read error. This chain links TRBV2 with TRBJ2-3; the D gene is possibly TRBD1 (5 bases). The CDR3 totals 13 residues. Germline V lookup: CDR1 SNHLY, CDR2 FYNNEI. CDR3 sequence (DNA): TGTGCCAGCGGTGAGACAGTTACAGATACGCAGTATTTT. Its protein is CASGETVTDTQYF.

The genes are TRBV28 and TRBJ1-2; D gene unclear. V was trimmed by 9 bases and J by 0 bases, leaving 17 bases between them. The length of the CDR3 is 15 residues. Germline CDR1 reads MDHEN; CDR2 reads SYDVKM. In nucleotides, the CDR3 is TGTGCCAGTTTTTCCCCCCTAGGAACTAACTATGGCTACACCTTC. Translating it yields CASFSPLGTNYGYTF.

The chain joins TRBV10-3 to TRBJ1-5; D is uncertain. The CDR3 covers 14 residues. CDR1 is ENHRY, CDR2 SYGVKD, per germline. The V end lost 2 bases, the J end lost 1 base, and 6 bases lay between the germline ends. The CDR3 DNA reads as TGTGCCATCAGTGAGGAATGGAGCAATCAGCCCCAGCATTTT. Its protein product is CAISEEWSNQPQHF.

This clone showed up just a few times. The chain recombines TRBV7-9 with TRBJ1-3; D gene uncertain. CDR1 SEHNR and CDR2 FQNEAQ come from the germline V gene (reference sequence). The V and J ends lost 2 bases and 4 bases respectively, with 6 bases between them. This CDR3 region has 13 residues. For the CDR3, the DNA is TGTGCCAGCAGCTTATCCGTGGGAAACACCATATATTTT. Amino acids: CASSLSVGNTIYF.

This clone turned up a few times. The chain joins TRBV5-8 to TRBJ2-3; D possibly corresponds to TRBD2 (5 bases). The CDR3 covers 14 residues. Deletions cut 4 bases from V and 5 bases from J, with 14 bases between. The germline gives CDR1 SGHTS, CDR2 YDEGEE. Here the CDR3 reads CASSLGLFRDTQYF. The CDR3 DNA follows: TGTGCCAGCAGCCTCGGACTTTTCCGAGATACGCAGTATTTT.